Included here is one T cell receptor beta chain sequence, with context. The data belong to a study of blood T cell repertoires in COVID-19. Cohort 3 recovery required two negative PCRs, clearance, or symptom resolution. In the original processing: Nucleated cell number was recorded as an estimate derived from reference gene primer amplification. Method: immunoSEQ multiplex PCR; TCRdb's copy keeps in-frame clones and lacks some. Clonal size and the V and J genes are those of that table, whereas D and trimming came from the DNA. The sample has under 200,000 clones, over 80% seen once. Germline CDR1 and CDR2: MNHNS and SASEGT. The length of the CDR3 is 16 residues. With V trimmed by 1 base and J by 1 base, 5 bases remained unmatched.

The clonotype originates from a woman aged 60-75 years who had recovered from COVID-19. The J gene is TRBJ2-3, the V gene TRBV6-1; TRBD2 matches at 7 bases. Sequenced: PBMCs or T cells enriched from blood (not recorded which). DNA for the CDR3: TGTGCCAGCAGTGAAGGTGGGAGGGGAGGCACAGATACGCAGTATTTT. This translates into CASSEGGRGGTDTQYF.